This T cell receptor beta chain was sequenced in a study of CD8+ T cells in alopecia areata. Whole-study results and caveats: Scalp repertoires also include resident alphabeta T cells from normal skin. Higher clonality than in normal scalp was seen in lesional scalp, especially alopecia totalis/universalis.

The V gene's germline CDR1 is MNHEY and CDR2 SVGAGI. Germline trimming cut 1 base from V and 3 bases from J; bases unmatched to any gene: 2. CDR3 length equals 15 residues. Sample treatment: oral pan-JAK inhibitor, 5-10 mg twice daily. Patients with alopecia areata provided lesional scalp punch biopsies as well as peripheral blood. About this clone itself: No antigen is known for it.

RNA extraction was followed by reverse transcription into cDNA, which acted as the sequencing template. Produced via immunoSEQ multiplex PCR; TCRdb's table is partial and in-frame only. The table includes around 97,000 clones, 70% to 90% detected once. The rearrangement joins TRBV6-5 to TRBJ2-2, with TRBD1 identical over 7 bases. The material was CD8+ T cells sorted from blood, obtained at approximately week 34, from a patient treated with tofacitinib. This TCR was recovered from a human donor with alopecia areata. The CDR3 sequence is CASSYFQGDTGELFF. CDR3 in DNA: TGTGCCAGCAGTTACTTCCAGGGGGACACCGGGGAGCTGTTTTTT.